The 16 T cell receptor beta chains given below trace back to one sample, sequenced in a study of sequential checkpoint blockade in melanoma. Libraries were prepared by immunoSEQ multiplex PCR; TCRdb keeps only in-frame clonotypes and omits some of them. The table shows more than 10,000 clones, with approximately 76% occurring only once. This sample's treatment: randomized to nivolumab then ipilimumab (arm A) or the reverse (arm B). This specimen was CD8+ T cells sorted from blood (inferred from file names), taken from a patient given nivolumab and ipilimumab in sequence. Every receptor here comes from a human patient with melanoma. Some clones in this sample may be carry-over from other donors' samples.

The chain has TRBV7-9 and TRBJ1-1; possibly TRBD1 for D (6 bases). The CDR3 runs 12 residues. The germline V gene encodes CDR1 SEHNR and CDR2 FQNEAQ (reference sequence). V was trimmed by 0 bases and J by 9 bases, leaving 8 bases between them. The CDR3 spells CASSLAGTQAFF. The CDR3 DNA reads TGTGCCAGCAGCTTAGCGGGGACACAAGCTTTCTTT.

The chain has TRBV15 and TRBJ2-7, with 7 bases matching TRBD1. The CDR3 is made up of 19 amino acids. Per germline, CDR1 LNHNV and CDR2 YYDKDF (reference sequence). Trimming removed 1 base from V and 0 bases from J; junction bases left unmatched: 15. CDR3 region: CATSRAGRPGQKSSYEQYF. As DNA, the CDR3 is TGTGCCACCAGCAGAGCGGGGAGACCGGGACAGAAGAGCTCCTACGAGCAGTACTTC. The full variable domain, completed using reference TRBV15 and TRBJ2-7, is DAMVIQNPRYQVTQFGKPVTLSCSQTLNHNVMYWYQQKSSQAPKLLFHYYDKDFNNEADTPDNFQSRRPNTSFCFLDIRSPGLGDTAMYLCATSRAGRPGQKSSYEQYFGPGTRLTVT.

The J gene is TRBJ2-5, the V gene TRBV2; D is ambiguous. The CDR3 length is 13 residues. Trimming shortened V by 6 bases and J by 0 bases, and 8 bases separated the two germline ends. In germline, CDR1 is SNHLY, CDR2 FYNNEI. The CDR3 region is CASSGVHQETQYF. CDR3 nucleotide sequence: TGTGCCAGCAGCGGTGTTCACCAAGAGACCCAGTACTTC.

The gene calls are TRBV4-3 and TRBJ2-7; the D is unclear. Germline lookup yields CDR1 LGHNA and CDR2 YSLEER. CDR3 length equals 14 residues. Trimming took 0 bases from V and 3 from J, leaving 9 bases between them. The CDR3 region is CASSQDRLNYEQYF. The CDR3, as DNA: TGCGCCAGCAGCCAAGATCGACTGAACTACGAGCAGTACTTC.

This sequence joins TRBV27 and TRBJ1-5; D not resolved. The CDR3 contains 16 residues. Germline CDR1 and CDR2: MNHEY and SMNVEV (reference sequence). V lost 5 bases and J lost 2, with 16 bases in between. Here the CDR3 reads CASSPRPGFGNQPQHF. CDR3 sequence (DNA): TGTGCCAGCAGTCCCCGCCCGGGTTTTGGCAATCAGCCCCAGCATTTT.

The genes are TRBV6-5 and TRBJ1-6; tentative D call: TRBD1 (6 bases). Trimming pared 7 bases from V and 6 bases from J, leaving 13 bases between. The CDR3 has 14 residues. CDR1 is MNHEY and CDR2 is SVGAGI in the germline V gene. This CDR3 is CASNQGGGNSPLHF. CDR3 nucleotides: TGTGCCAGCAACCAGGGAGGGGGTAATTCACCCCTCCACTTT.

The gene calls are TRBV6-6 and TRBJ2-5; D call uncertain. Matching the DNA end better, TRBJ2-7 makes the J call doubtful. The CDR3 consists of 15 residues. Per the germline V gene, CDR1 is MNHNY and CDR2 is SVGAGI (reference sequence). The DNA for the CDR3 is TGTGCCAGCAGTTACCCCCCGGTTAATTTCTACGAGCAGTACTTC. This translates into CASSYPPVNFYEQYF.

CDR3 bases: TGCGCCAGCAGCCAAAGATTGTCAGGGCTTGGCGGGGAGCTGTTTTTT. This sequence encodes CASSQRLSGLGGELFF. J is TRBJ2-2 and V is TRBV4-3; D is perhaps TRBD1 (5 bases). The V and J ends lost 2 bases and 7 bases respectively, with 17 bases between them. Germline CDR1 and CDR2: LGHNA and YSLEER. The CDR3 has 16 amino acids.

J is TRBJ2-7 and V is TRBV9; a weak D match, TRBD2 (6 bases). V shed 0 bases and J shed 3 bases, with 10 bases lying between them. Germline V gives CDR1 SGDLS, CDR2 YYNGEE. CDR3 size: 14 residues. CDR3 bases: TGTGCCAGCAGCGTAGGGTCGGGACTCTACGAGCAGTACTTC. Translating it yields CASSVGSGLYEQYF.

The CDR3 nucleotides read TGTGCCAGCAGTTACTATCAGGGGGCGCGGGGCTACACCTTC. Amino acids: CASSYYQGARGYTF. The chain carries TRBV6-5 and TRBJ1-2, with TRBD1 identical over 8 bases. V lost 1 base and J lost 8; bases outside the gene matches: 6. Looked up from germline, CDR1 is MNHEY and CDR2 is SVGAGI. This CDR3 comprises 14 residues.

The rearrangement links TRBV5-1 to TRBJ2-3; 11 nucleotides align to TRBD1. CDR3 length equals 14 residues. CDR1 and CDR2 from the germline V gene are SGHRS and YFSETQ. J gave up 5 bases and V 4 bases, and 3 bases lay outside the gene matches. Here the CDR3 DNA reads TGCGCCAGCAGCGGACAGGGGGCAATAGATACGCAGTATTTT. Translating it yields CASSGQGAIDTQYF.

This clone was detected only a few times. This chain uses TRBV11-2 with TRBJ2-1, with TRBD2 as a possible D gene (7 bases). Germline CDR1 and CDR2: SGHAT and FQNNGV. The ends were cut back, 4 bases at V and 5 bases at J, with 15 bases in the middle. The CDR3 is 15 amino acids. In DNA form, the CDR3 reads TGTGCCAGCAGCTCCGGCGGGGGCCGCCACAATGAGCAGTTCTTC. It encodes CASSSGGGRHNEQFF.

V and J are TRBV7-9 and TRBJ1-2; no clear D. The CDR3 loop spans 12 amino acids. Trimming took 6 bases from V and 7 from J, leaving 12 bases between them. Germline CDR1 reads SEHNR; CDR2 reads FQNEAQ (reference sequence). The CDR3 protein is CASSPTGAGYTF. The CDR3 DNA is TGTGCCAGCAGTCCCACCGGAGCTGGCTACACCTTC.

The chain combines TRBV2 with TRBJ2-7, with D possibly being TRBD1 (6 bases). V lost 6 bases and J lost 3, with 9 bases in between. Germline V gene data show CDR1 as SNHLY and CDR2 as FYNNEI. The CDR3 runs 12 residues. CDR3 in amino acids: CASRGAVYEQYF. The DNA for the CDR3 is TGTGCCAGCAGGGGGGCCGTCTACGAGCAGTACTTC.

The chain combines TRBV19 with TRBJ2-1; D gene unclear. Germline V CDR1 and CDR2: LNHDA, SQIVND (reference sequence). The CDR3 consists of 15 residues. The V and J ends lost 6 bases and 0 bases respectively, with 12 bases between them. The CDR3 coding sequence is TGTGCCAGTAGATCGGCAGCGTCCTCCTACAATGAGCAGTTCTTC. Encoded protein: CASRSAASSYNEQFF.

The chain couples TRBV6-5 to TRBJ1-5; perhaps TRBD1 as D (5 bases). Germline CDR1 MNHEY, CDR2 SVGAGI. The CDR3 extends over 14 amino acids. V dropped 2 bases and J dropped 7 bases, with 12 bases sitting between them. The CDR3 here is CASSYGAPGQPQHF. As DNA, the CDR3 is TGTGCCAGCAGTTACGGGGCGCCAGGACAGCCCCAGCATTTT.